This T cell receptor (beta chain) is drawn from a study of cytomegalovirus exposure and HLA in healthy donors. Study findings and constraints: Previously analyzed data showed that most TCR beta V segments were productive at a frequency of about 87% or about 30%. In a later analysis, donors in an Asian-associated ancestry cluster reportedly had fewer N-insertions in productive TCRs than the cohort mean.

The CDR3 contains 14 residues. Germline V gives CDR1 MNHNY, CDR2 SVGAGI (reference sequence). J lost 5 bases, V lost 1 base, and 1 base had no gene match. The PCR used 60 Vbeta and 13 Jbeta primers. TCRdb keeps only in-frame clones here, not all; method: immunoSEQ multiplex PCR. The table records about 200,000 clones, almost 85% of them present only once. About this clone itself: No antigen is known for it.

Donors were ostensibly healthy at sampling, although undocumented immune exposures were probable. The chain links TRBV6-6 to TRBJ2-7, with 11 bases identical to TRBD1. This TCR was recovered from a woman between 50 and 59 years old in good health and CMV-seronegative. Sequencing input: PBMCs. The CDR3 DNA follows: TGTGCCAGCAGTTACTGGACAGGGGGCGACGAGCAGTACTTC. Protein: CASSYWTGGDEQYF.